One sample yielded the 3 T cell receptor beta chains listed below, sequenced in a study of blood T cell repertoires in COVID-19. The table came from immunoSEQ multiplex PCR; TCRdb's copy has only in-frame clones and leaves some out. The sample includes approximately 310,000 clones, about 85% of them seen just once. Material for sequencing was PBMCs or T cells enriched from blood (not recorded which). The receptors originated from a young woman who had been exposed to COVID-19.

J is TRBJ2-5 and V is TRBV6-2 or TRBV6-3; 11 bases line up with TRBD2. The CDR3 is made up of 14 amino acids. Trimming removed 9 bases from V and 1 base from J; junction bases left unmatched: 4. Germline assignment: CDR1 MNHEY and CDR2 SVGEGT. As DNA, the CDR3 is TGTGCCAGTAGCCTAGCGGGGGGCCAAGAGACCCAGTACTTC. Protein sequence: CASSLAGGQETQYF.

The chain recombines TRBV6-5 with TRBJ2-7; TRBD1 might be the D (5 bases). CDR3 length: 12 amino acids. V was cut by 8 bases and J by 3 bases, with 11 bases left in between. Germline V gene sequence: CDR1 MNHEY, CDR2 SVGAGI. DNA of the CDR3: TGTGCCAGCCAAGGGGAAGGCTACGAGCAGTACTTC. Amino acid sequence: CASQGEGYEQYF.

This clone was seen a single time. This chain uses TRBV5-1 with TRBJ2-7, with 7 positions matching TRBD2. V shed 3 bases, J shed 4 bases, and the junction held 7 bases outside the gene matches. Germline V gene lookup returns CDR1 SGHRS and CDR2 YFSETQ. The length of the CDR3 is 14 residues. CDR3 protein: CASSSGGGLYEQYF. Written as DNA, the CDR3 is TGCGCCAGCAGCTCGGGCGGGGGATTATACGAGCAGTACTTC.